This T cell receptor beta chain comes out of a study of blood T cells in healthy people across ages. Study results and limitations: When set beside aged donors, long-lived donors presented more naive CD4+ cells and higher diversity.

This clonotype was recorded many times. Its antigen is undetermined. Each of the donors had ten milliliters of peripheral blood drawn into EDTA-treated Vacutainer tubes. Then a second PCR, running roughly 7 to 11 cycles, was carried out with a sample-barcoded 5' primer and a J-beta primer mix. Each CDR3 protein is one row after TCRdb ran MiXCR on the 5' RACE reads. The data hold approximately 810,000 distinct CDR3 sequences, with about 30% observed a single time. The CDR3 loop spans 15 amino acids. The germline V gene has CDR1 MNHNS and CDR2 SASEGT. Trimming removed 2 bases at V and 3 bases at J, with 11 bases between.

The sequenced sample was blood. This clonotype originated in a woman at least 80 years old in good health. The gene calls are TRBV6-1 and TRBJ1-5; possibly TRBD1 for D (5 bases). The CDR3, as DNA: TGTGCCAGCAGTGAACCCACAGGCTCCAATCAGCCCCAGCATTTT. This gives the protein CASSEPTGSNQPQHF.